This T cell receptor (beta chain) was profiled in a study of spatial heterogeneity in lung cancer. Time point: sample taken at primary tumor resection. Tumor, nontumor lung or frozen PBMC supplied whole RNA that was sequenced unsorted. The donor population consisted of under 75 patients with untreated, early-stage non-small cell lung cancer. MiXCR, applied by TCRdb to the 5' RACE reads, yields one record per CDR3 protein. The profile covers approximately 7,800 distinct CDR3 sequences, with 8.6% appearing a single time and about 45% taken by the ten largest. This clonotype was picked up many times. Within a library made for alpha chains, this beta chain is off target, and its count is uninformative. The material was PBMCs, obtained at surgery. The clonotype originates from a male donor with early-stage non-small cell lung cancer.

The CDR3 DNA follows: TGCAGCGTTGAAACGGCAGGGAAGAATGAGCAGTTCTTC. It encodes CSVETAGKNEQFF. V gene TRBV29-1 combines with J gene TRBJ2-1; D might be TRBD1 (5 bases). This CDR3 is 13 amino acids long. The V gene's germline CDR1 is SQVTM and CDR2 ANQGSEA. V lost 2 bases and J 7 bases, leaving 12 bases between the germline ends.